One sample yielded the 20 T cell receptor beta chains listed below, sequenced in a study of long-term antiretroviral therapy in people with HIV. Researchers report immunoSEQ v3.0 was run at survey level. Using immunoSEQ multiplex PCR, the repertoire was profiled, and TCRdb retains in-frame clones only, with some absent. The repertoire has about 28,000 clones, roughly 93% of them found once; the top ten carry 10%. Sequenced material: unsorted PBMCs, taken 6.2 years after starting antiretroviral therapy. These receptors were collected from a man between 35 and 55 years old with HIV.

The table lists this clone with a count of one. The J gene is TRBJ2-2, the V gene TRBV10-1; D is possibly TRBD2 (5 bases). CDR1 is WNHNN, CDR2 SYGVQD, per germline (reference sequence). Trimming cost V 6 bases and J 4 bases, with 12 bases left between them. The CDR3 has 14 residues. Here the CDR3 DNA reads TGCGCCAGCAGAAGGGAGCCTTCCACCGGGGAGCTGTTTTTT. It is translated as CASRREPSTGELFF.

The CDR3 DNA sequence: TGTGCCAGCAGTCAAGGAGGATACAATGAGCAGTTCTTC. This codes for CASSQGGYNEQFF. The rearrangement joins TRBV6-6 to TRBJ2-1; perhaps TRBD2 as D (5 bases). The CDR3 extends over 13 amino acids. The ends were cut back, 5 bases at V and 4 bases at J, with 9 bases in the middle. The V gene's germline CDR1 is MNHNY and CDR2 SVGAGI (reference sequence).

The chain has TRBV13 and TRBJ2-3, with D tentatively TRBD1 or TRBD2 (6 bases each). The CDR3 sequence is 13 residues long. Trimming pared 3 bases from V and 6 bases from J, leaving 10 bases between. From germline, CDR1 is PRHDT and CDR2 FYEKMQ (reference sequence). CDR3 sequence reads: CASSFGGVDTQYF. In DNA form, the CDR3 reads TGTGCCAGCAGCTTCGGGGGCGTGGATACGCAGTATTTT. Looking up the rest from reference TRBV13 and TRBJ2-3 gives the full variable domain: AAGVIQSPRHLIKEKRETATLKCYPIPRHDTVYWYQQGPGQDPQFLISFYEKMQSDKGSIPDRFSAQQFSDYHSELNMSSLELGDSALYFCASSFGGVDTQYFGPGTRLTVL.

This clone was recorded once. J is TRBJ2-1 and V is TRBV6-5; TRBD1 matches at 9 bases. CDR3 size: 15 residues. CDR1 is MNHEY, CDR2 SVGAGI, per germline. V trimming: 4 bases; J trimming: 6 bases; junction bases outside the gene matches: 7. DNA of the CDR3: TGTGCCAGCAGTTTAACCGGGACAGGGAGCAATGAGCAGTTCTTC. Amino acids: CASSLTGTGSNEQFF.

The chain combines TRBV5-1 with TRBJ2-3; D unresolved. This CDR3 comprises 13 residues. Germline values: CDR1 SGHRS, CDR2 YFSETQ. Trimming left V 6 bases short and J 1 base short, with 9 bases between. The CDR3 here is CASNALGTDTQYF. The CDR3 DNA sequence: TGCGCCAGCAACGCCCTCGGCACAGATACGCAGTATTTT.

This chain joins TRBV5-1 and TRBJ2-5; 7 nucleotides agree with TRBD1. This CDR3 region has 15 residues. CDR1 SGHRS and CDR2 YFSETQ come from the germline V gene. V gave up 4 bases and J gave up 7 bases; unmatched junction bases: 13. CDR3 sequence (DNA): TGCGCCAGCAGCCACGAGACAGGGAAAGTAGGGACCCAGTACTTC. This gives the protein CASSHETGKVGTQYF.

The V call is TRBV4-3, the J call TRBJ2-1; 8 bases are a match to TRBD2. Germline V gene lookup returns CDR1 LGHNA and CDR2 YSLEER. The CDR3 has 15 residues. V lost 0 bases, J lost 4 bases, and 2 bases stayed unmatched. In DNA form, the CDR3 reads TGCGCCAGCAGCCAAGATCGGGAGGGTTACAATGAGCAGTTCTTC. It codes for CASSQDREGYNEQFF.

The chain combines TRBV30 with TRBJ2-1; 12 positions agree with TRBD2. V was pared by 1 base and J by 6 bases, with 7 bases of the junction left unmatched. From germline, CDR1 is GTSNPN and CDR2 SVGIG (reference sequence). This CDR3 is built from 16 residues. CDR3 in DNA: TGTGCCTGGAGTGCCCTGACTAGCGGGAGAGTCAATGAGCAGTTCTTC. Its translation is CAWSALTSGRVNEQFF.

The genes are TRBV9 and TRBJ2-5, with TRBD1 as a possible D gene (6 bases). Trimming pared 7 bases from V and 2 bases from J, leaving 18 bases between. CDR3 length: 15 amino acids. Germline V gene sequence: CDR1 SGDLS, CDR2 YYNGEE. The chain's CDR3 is CASGPLQGGQETQYF. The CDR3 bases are TGTGCCAGCGGTCCCTTACAGGGTGGGCAAGAGACCCAGTACTTC.

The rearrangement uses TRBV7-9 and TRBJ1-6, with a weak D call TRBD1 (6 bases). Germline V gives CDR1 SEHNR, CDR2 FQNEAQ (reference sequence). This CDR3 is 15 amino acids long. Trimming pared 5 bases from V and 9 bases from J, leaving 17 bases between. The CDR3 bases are TGTGCCAGCAGCCCAGGGGCAGGAATGGGTTCACCCCTCCACTTT. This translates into CASSPGAGMGSPLHF. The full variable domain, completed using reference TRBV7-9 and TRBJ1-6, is DTGVSQNPRHKITKRGQNVTFRCDPISEHNRLYWYRQTLGQGPEFLTYFQNEAQLEKSRLLSDRFSAERPKGSFSTLEIQRTEQGDSAMYLCASSPGAGMGSPLHFGNGTRLTVT.

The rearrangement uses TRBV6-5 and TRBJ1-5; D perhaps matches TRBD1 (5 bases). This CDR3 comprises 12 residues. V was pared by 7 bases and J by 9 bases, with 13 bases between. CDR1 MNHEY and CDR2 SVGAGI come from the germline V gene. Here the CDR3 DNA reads TGTGCCAGCAAACGAGGGGCAGGGCCCCAGCATTTT. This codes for CASKRGAGPQHF.

CDR3 bases: TGTGCCAGCAGTGACAGCGGGGGGGCCCATGAGCAGTTCTTC. Amino acid sequence: CASSDSGGAHEQFF. V gene TRBV6-4 combines with J gene TRBJ2-1, with TRBD2 matching 10 bases. CDR3 length: 14 amino acids. Germline loops: CDR1 MRHNA, CDR2 SNTAGT. The V and J ends lost 2 bases and 8 bases, in that order; junction bases with no gene match: 3.

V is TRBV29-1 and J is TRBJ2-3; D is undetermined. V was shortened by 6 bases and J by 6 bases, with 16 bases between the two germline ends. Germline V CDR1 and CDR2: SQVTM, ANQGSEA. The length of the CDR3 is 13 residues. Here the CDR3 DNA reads TGCAGCGTAAGTGTGACGAGAGAGGATACGCAGTATTTT. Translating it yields CSVSVTREDTQYF.

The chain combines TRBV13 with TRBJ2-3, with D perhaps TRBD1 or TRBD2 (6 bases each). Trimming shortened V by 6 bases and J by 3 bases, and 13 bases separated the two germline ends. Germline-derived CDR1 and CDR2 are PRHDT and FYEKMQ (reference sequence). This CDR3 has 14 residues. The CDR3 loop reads CASSVLGGTDTQYF. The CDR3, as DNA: TGTGCCAGCAGTGTACTAGGGGGGACAGATACGCAGTATTTT.

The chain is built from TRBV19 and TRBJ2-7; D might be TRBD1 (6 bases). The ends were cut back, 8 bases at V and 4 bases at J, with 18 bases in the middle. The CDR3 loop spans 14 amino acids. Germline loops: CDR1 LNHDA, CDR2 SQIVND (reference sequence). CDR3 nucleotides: TGTGCCAGTTCTCTCCCGGGACAAGGATACGAGCAGTACTTC. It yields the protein CASSLPGQGYEQYF.

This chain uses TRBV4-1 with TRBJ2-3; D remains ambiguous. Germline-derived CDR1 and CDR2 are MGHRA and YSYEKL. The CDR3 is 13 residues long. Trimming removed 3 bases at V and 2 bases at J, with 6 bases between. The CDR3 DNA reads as TGCGCCAGCAGCCACCCCGCCACAGATACGCAGTATTTT. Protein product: CASSHPATDTQYF.

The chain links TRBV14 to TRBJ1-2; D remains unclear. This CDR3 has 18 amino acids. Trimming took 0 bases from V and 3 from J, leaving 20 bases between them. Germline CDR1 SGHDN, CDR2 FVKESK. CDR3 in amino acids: CASSQDIPIFGEDYGYTF. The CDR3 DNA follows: TGTGCCAGCAGCCAAGATATACCAATATTCGGTGAGGACTATGGCTACACCTTC.

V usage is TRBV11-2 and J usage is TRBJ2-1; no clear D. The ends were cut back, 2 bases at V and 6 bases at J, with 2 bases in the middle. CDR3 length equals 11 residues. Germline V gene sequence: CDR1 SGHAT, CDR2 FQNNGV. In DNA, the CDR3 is TGTGCCAGCAGCTTATCCAATGAGCAGTTCTTC. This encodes CASSLSNEQFF.

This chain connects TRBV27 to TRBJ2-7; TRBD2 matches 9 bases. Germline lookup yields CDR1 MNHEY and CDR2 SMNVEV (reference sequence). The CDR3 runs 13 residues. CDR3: CAARGGRGPEQYF. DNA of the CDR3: TGTGCAGCCAGGGGCGGGAGGGGTCCGGAGCAGTACTTC.

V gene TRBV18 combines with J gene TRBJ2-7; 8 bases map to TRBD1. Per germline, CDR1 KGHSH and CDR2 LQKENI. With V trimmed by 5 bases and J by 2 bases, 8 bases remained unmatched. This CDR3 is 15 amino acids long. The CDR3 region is CASSADRVLTYEQYF. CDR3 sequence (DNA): TGTGCCAGCTCAGCGGACAGGGTGCTAACCTACGAGCAGTACTTC.